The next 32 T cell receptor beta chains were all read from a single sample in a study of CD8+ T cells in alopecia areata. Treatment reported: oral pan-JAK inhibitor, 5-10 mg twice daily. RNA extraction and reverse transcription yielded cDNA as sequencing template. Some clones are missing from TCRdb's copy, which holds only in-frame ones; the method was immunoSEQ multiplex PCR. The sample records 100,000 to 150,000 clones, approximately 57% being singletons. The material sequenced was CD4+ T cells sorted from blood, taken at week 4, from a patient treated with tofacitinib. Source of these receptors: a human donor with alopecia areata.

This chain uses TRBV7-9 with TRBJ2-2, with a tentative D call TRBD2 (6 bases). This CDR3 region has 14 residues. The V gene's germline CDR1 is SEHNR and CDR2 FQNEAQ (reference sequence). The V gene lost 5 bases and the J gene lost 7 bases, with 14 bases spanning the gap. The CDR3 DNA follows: TGTGCCAGCAGCCTACGCGGGGAGAGCGGGGAGCTGTTTTTT. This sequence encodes CASSLRGESGELFF.

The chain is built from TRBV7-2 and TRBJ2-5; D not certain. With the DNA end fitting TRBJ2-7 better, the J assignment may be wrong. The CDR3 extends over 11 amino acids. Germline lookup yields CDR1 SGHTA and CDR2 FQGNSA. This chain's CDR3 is CASSPSYEQYF. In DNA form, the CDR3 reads TGTGCCAGCAGCCCCTCCTACGAGCAGTACTTC.

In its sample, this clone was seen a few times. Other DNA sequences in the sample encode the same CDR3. CDR3 sequence (DNA): TGCGCCAGCAGCCTAACCGTCCAAGAGACCCAGTACTTC. It encodes CASSLTVQETQYF. The genes are TRBV5-1 and TRBJ2-5; D ambiguous. This CDR3 is built from 13 residues. Germline assignment: CDR1 SGHRS and CDR2 YFSETQ. The V and J ends lost 4 bases and 1 base respectively, with 8 bases between them. The full variable domain, in which reference TRBV5-1 and TRBJ2-5 provide the parts outside the CDR3, is KAGVTQTPRYLIKTRGQQVTLSCSPISGHRSVSWYQQTPGQGLQFLFEYFSETQRNKGNFPGRFSGRQFSNSRSEMNVSTLELGDSALYLCASSLTVQETQYFGPGTRLLVL.

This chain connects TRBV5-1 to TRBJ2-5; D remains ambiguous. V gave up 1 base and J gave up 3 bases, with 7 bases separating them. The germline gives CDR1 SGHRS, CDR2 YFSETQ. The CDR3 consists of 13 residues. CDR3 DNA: TGCGCCAGCAGCTTGTTGGAGAAAGAGACCCAGTACTTC. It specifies CASSLLEKETQYF.

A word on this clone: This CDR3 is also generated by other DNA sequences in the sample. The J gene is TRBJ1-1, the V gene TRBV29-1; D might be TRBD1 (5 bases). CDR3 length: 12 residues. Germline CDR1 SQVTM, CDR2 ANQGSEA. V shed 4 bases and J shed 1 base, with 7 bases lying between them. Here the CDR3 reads CSVVGGNTEAFF. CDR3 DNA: TGCAGCGTTGTTGGGGGGAACACTGAAGCTTTCTTT.

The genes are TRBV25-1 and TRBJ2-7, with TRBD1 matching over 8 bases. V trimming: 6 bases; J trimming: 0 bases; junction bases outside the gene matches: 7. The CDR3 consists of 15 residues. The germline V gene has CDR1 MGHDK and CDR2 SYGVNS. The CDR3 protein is CASSRQGPLSYEQYF. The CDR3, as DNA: TGTGCCAGCAGCAGACAGGGGCCCCTCTCCTACGAGCAGTACTTC.

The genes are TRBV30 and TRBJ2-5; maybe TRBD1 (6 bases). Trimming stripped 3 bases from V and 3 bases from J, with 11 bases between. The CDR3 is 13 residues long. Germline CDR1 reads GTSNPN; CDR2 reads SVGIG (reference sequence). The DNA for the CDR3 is TGTGCCTGGAGACAGGGATTAGAAGAGACCCAGTACTTC. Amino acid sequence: CAWRQGLEETQYF.

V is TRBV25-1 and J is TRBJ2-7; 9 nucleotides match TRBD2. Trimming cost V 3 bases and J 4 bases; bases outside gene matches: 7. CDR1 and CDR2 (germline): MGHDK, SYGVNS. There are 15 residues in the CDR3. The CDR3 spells CASSDPTSGRYEQYF. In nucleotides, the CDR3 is TGTGCCAGCAGTGATCCGACTAGCGGAAGATACGAGCAGTACTTC.

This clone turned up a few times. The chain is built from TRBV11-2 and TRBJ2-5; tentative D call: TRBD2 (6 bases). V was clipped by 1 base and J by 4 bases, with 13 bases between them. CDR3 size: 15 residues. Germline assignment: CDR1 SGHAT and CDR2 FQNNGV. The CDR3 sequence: CASSLGEGGVETQYF. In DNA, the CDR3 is TGTGCCAGCAGCTTAGGGGAAGGAGGGGTAGAGACCCAGTACTTC.

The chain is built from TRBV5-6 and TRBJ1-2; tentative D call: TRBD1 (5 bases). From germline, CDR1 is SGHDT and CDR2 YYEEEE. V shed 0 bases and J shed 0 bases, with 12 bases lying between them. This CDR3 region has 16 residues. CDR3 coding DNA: TGTGCCAGCAGCTTGGCCGGGGCGGGGGCTAACTATGGCTACACCTTC. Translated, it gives CASSLAGAGANYGYTF.

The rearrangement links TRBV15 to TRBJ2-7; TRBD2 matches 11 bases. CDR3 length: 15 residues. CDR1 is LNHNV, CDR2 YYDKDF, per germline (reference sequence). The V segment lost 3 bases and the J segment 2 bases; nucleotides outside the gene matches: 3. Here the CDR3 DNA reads TGTGCCACCAGCAGTATAGCGGGAGGGCCCTACGAGCAGTACTTC. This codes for CATSSIAGGPYEQYF.

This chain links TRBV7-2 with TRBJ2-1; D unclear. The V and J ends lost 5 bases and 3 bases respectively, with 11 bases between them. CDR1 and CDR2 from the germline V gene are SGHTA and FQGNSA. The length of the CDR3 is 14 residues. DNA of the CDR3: TGTGCCAGCAGCCCTAGTACCGGCTACAATGAGCAGTTCTTC. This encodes CASSPSTGYNEQFF.

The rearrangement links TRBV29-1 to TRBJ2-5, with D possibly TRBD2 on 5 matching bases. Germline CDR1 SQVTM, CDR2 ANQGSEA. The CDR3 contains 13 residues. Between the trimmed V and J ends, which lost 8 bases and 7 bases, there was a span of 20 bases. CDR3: CSPGPGTGGTQYF. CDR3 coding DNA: TGCAGCCCTGGTCCGGGAACCGGCGGGACCCAGTACTTC.

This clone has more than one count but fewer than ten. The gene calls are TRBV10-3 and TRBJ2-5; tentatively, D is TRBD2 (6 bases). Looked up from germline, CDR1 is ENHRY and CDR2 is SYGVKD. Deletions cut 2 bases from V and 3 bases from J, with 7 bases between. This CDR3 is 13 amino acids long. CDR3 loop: CAISEGGKETQYF. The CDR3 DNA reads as TGTGCCATCAGTGAGGGAGGGAAAGAGACCCAGTACTTC.

The CDR3 loop reads CAWARTGMRTEAFF. Written as DNA, the CDR3 is TGTGCCTGGGCCCGCACCGGGATGCGCACTGAAGCTTTCTTT. V gene TRBV30 combines with J gene TRBJ1-1; no firm D call. This CDR3 is built from 14 residues. Germline V gene sequence: CDR1 GTSNPN, CDR2 SVGIG (reference sequence). Trimming removed 5 bases from V and 4 bases from J, with 17 bases in between.

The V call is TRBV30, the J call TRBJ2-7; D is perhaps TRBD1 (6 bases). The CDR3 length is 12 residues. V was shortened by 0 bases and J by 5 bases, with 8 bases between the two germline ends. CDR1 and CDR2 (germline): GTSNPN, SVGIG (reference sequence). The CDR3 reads CAWSVGAHEQYF. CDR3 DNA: TGTGCCTGGAGTGTGGGGGCCCACGAGCAGTACTTC.

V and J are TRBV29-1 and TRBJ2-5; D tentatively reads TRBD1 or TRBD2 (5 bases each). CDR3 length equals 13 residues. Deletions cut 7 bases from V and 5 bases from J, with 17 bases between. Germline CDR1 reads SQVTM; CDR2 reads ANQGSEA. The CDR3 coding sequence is TGCAGCGCCGTCTCTCAATGGGGGGAGACCCAGTACTTC. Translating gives CSAVSQWGETQYF.

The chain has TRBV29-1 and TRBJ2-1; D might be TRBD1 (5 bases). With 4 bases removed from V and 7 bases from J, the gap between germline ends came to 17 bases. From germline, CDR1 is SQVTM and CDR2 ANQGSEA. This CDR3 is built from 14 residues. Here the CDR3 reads CSVGGRLSGNEQFF. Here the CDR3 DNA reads TGCAGCGTTGGGGGCAGGTTGTCTGGGAATGAGCAGTTCTTC.

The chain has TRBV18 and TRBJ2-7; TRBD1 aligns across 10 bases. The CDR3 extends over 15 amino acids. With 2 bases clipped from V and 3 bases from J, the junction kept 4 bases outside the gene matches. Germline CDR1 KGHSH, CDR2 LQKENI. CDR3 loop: CASSPVRDRGYEQYF. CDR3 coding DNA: TGTGCCAGCTCACCAGTCCGGGACAGGGGCTACGAGCAGTACTTC.

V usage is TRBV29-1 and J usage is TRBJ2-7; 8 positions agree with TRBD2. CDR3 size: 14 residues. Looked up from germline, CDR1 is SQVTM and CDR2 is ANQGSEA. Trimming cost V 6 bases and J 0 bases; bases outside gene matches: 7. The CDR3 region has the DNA TGCAGCGTGACGGGGCGGGGGGCCTCCTACGAGCAGTACTTC. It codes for CSVTGRGASYEQYF.

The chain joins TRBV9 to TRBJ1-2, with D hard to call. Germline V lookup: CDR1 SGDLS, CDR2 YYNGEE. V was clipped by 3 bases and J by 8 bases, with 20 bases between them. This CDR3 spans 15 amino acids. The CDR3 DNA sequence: TGTGCCAGCAGCGGGAGACATGATCGGGATGAAGGCTACACCTTC. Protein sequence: CASSGRHDRDEGYTF.

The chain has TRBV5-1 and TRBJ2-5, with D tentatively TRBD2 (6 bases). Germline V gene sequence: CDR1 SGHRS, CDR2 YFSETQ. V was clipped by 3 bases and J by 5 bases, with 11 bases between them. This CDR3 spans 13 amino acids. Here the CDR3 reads CASSSSGPETQYF. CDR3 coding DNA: TGCGCCAGCAGCTCGAGCGGGCCTGAGACCCAGTACTTC.

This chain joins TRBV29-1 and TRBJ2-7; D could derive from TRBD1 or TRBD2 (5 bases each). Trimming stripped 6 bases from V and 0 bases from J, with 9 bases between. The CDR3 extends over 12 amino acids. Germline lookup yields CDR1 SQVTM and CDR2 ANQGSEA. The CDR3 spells CSVNGGSYEQYF. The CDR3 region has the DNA TGCAGCGTAAATGGGGGCTCCTACGAGCAGTACTTC.

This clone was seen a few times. CDR3 nucleotides: TGCAGCGTTGAAGAAGGGGACCCGAGCTCCTACGAGCAGTACTTC. It specifies CSVEEGDPSSYEQYF. The chain links TRBV29-1 to TRBJ2-7, with D perhaps matching TRBD1 or TRBD2 (5 bases each). Germline-derived CDR1 and CDR2 are SQVTM and ANQGSEA. The CDR3 spans 15 residues. V was cut by 0 bases and J by 0 bases, with 12 bases left in between.

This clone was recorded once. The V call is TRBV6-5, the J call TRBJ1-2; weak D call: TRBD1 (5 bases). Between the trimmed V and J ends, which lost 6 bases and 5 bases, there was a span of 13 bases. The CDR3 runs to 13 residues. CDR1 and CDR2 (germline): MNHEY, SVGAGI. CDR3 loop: CASRRDVLYGYTF. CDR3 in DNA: TGTGCCAGCAGACGGGACGTGCTTTATGGCTACACCTTC.

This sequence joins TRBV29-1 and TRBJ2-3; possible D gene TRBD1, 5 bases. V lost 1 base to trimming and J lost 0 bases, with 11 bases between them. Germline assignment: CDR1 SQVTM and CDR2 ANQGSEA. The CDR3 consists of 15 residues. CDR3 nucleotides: TGCAGCGTTGAAGGGACATACCGGAGCACAGATACGCAGTATTTT. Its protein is CSVEGTYRSTDTQYF.

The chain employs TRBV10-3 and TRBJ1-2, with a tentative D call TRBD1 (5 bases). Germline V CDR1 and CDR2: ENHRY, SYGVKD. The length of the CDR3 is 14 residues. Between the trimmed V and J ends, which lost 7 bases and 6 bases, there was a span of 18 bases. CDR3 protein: CAIKLGGGTDGYTF. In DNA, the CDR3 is TGTGCCATCAAATTGGGCGGGGGAACGGATGGCTACACCTTC.

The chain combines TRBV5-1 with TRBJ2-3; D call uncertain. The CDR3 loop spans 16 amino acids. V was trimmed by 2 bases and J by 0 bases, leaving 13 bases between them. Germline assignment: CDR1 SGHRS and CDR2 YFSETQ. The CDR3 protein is CASSLATFSSTDTQYF. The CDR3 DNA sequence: TGCGCCAGCAGCTTAGCGACCTTCTCTAGCACAGATACGCAGTATTTT.

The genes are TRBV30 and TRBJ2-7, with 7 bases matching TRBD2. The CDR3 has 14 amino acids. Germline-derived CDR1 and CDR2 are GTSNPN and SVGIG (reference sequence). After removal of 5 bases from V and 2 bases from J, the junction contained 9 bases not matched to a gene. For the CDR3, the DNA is TGTGCCTGGGGGGGGACTAACCTAGCCTACGAGCAGTACTTC. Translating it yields CAWGGTNLAYEQYF.

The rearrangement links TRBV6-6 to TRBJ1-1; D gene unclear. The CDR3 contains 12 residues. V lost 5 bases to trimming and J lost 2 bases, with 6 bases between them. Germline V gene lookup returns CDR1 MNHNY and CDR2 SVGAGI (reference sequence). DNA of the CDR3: TGTGCCAGCAGTACAGTCAACACTGAAGCTTTCTTT. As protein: CASSTVNTEAFF.

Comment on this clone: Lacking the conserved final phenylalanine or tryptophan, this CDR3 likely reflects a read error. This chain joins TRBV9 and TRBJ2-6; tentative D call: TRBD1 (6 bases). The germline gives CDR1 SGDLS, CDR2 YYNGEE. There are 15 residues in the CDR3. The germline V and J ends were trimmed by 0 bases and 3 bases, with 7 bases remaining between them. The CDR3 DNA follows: TGTGCCAGCAGCGTAGCAGGGGATGGGGCCAACGTCCTGACTCTC. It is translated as CASSVAGDGANVLTL.

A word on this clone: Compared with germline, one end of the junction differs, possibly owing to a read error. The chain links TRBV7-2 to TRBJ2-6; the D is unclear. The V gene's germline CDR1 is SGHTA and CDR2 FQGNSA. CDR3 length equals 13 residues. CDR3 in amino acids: CASSLSAANVLTF. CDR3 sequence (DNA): TGTGCCAGCAGCCTGTCTGCGGCCAACGTCCTGACTTTC.